This T cell receptor (beta chain) was obtained from a study of blood T cell repertoires in COVID-19. Across the study: Samples of COVID-19 (acute and convalescent) were obtained from the United States, Italy and Spain. Sample material is recorded as cDNA or gDNA derived from T cells, B-cell-depleted T cells, or PBMCs.

V was clipped by 4 bases and J by 2 bases; unmatched bases: 2. Germline V gives CDR1 SEHNR, CDR2 FQNEAQ (reference sequence). The CDR3 contains 14 residues. Methods used by the authors: Estimation of nucleated cell counts was performed using reference gene primer amplification. This table comes from immunoSEQ multiplex PCR, and its TCRdb copy is limited to in-frame clones, with some not included. D and trimming were read from the DNA, whereas the V and J calls and clone size are those reported in that table. This sample carries 65,000 to 95,000 clones, around four fifths of them seen once, and the ten largest clones take about a third.

The V call is TRBV7-9, the J call TRBJ2-7, with 10 bases fitting TRBD1. The sequencing input was peripheral blood. This sequence originates from a man between 60 and 75 years old with COVID-19, enrolled during active disease. CDR3 sequence reads: CASSSDRGPYEQYF. CDR3 nucleotide sequence: TGTGCCAGCAGCTCTGACAGGGGGCCCTACGAGCAGTACTTC.